The rows below give T cell receptor beta chains drawn from one sample of a study of cytomegalovirus exposure and HLA in healthy donors. The table came from immunoSEQ multiplex PCR; TCRdb's copy has only in-frame clones and leaves some out. The sample shows about 170,000 clones, roughly 77% of them seen only once. Sequenced sample: PBMCs. Source of these receptors: a woman in her forties or fifties in good health and CMV-seropositive. Both conserved end residues are part of each CDR3. Fields, in order: D gene, CDR3 length, V gene, clone size, J gene, CDR3 protein. D genes are given only for firm matches. Part of the rows lack a size; the others show once, few, many or a class for expanded clones.

>.|15|TRBV18|.|TRBJ2-2
CASSPQGTYTGELFF
>TRBD1|15|TRBV6-5|.|TRBJ1-6
CASRRPGQRNSPLHF
>TRBD2|17|TRBV11-1|.|TRBJ2-3
CASSISGRARNTDTQYF
>TRBD2|13|TRBV29-1|.|TRBJ2-1
CSVARRGGDEQFF
>.|12|TRBV28|.|TRBJ2-3
CASAISTDTQYF
>.|14|TRBV27|.|TRBJ1-1
CASSFVGGWGEAFF
>TRBD1|16|TRBV5-1|.|TRBJ2-7
CASSLGPRDRDYEQYF
>.|14|TRBV27|.|TRBJ2-7
CASSLGGLSDEQYF
>.|16|TRBV4-3|.|TRBJ2-2
CASSQETGGGTGELFF
>.|15|TRBV5-8|.|TRBJ2-1
CASSSVFGGTNEQFF
>.|15|TRBV7-2|.|TRBJ1-5
CASSLASGLDQPQHF
>TRBD2|15|TRBV7-2|.|TRBJ2-1
CASSPRLAGVNEQFF
>.|17|TRBV14|.|TRBJ1-2
CASSPQAGKRANYGYTF
>TRBD1|14|TRBV28|few|TRBJ2-5
CASRGGRDSPTQYF
>.|16|TRBV11-2|few|TRBJ1-1
CASSPLGAGYGTEAFF
>.|15|TRBV7-6|.|TRBJ1-6
CASSPGSSYNSPLHF
>.|17|TRBV21-1|.|TRBJ2-5
CASSKRGQGRLPETQYF
>TRBD1|14|TRBV9|.|TRBJ2-1
CASSVEGASSPSFF
>.|16|TRBV10-1|.|TRBJ2-2
CASSESTGVSTGELFF
>TRBD2|13|TRBV7-9|.|TRBJ2-1
CSSLTSGSNEQFF
>TRBD1|16|TRBV4-3|.|TRBJ2-2
CASSSYGTGLTGELFF
>.|15|TRBV11-1|.|TRBJ2-1
CASSSLGRSYNEQFF
>.|14|TRBV18|.|TRBJ1-2
CASSPQSGGDGYTF
>TRBD2|13|TRBV6-6|few|TRBJ2-1
CASRKRDFGEQFF
>TRBD2|18|TRBV7-3|few|TRBJ2-1
CASSSTSTSGLTYNEQFF
>.|17|TRBV7-9|few|TRBJ1-3
CASGNSMNRNSGNTIYF
>TRBD2|14|TRBV5-6|.|TRBJ2-5
CASSLVGGGETQYF
>TRBD1|14|TRBV7-7|.|TRBJ2-3
CASSLLQGKDTQYF
>.|15|TRBV11-1|.|TRBJ2-1
CASSLGHRAYNEQFF
>.|15|TRBV7-9|.|TRBJ2-5
CASSFGYSYQETQYF
>.|12|TRBV28|.|TRBJ1-5
CASSLEIWPQHF
>.|13|TRBV7-2|.|TRBJ1-5
CASSLDGGQPQHF
>TRBD2|18|TRBV5-1|once|TRBJ2-1
CASSLGAPAGGFLLEQFF
>TRBD1|16|TRBV6-5|.|TRBJ2-7
CASSYSSTGQAYEQYF
>TRBD2|15|TRBV19|.|TRBJ2-7
CASSVTSGSSYEQYF
>.|18|TRBV27|.|TRBJ1-6
CASSLSRTNWGVNSPLHF
>.|11|TRBV19|few|TRBJ2-5
CASKNTETQYF
>.|13|TRBV25-1|once|TRBJ2-1
CASNTGSYNEQFF
>.|13|TRBV7-8|.|TRBJ1-1
CASSLGLWQEAFF
>.|14|TRBV7-9|.|TRBJ2-1
CSSSLAQGSGEQFF
>.|11|TRBV10-3|once|TRBJ1-2
CAISDENGYTF